This T cell receptor (beta chain) was sequenced in a study of blood T cell repertoires in COVID-19 (dated by TCRdb to about 2020). Describing the broader study: Samples covering the acute and convalescent phases of COVID-19 were provided by collaborators in the United States, Italy and Spain. The repertoires were made available in a free public database intended to serve as a resource for research on the immune response to SARS-CoV-2. The prospective study material was composed of cDNA or gDNA derived from T cells, B-cell-depleted T cells, or PBMCs. HLA class I and class II types, where available, came from metadata supplied by the sample provider rather than from assay-based typing. Subjects who had been exposed to COVID-19, were actively infected with it, or had recovered from it provided the deeply sampled blood TCRbeta repertoires that made up the dataset. Samples were obtained from the ongoing ImmuneRACE study (first 160 participants) and from approximately 1,200 subjects provided by 6 global collaborators. The sample metadata nearly always contained a de-identified subject ID, COVID-19 status, age in years and sex.

TCRbeta CDR3 regions were amplified from genomic DNA by means of the immunoSEQ Assay, a bias-controlled multiplex PCR. The authors processed their data as follows. The number of nucleated cells in each sample was estimated by amplification of reference gene primers within the assay. To quantify the absolute abundance of each unique TCRbeta CDR3 rearrangement, sequence reads were collapsed and filtered. For each sample, productive Simpson clonality was calculated as the square root of Simpson's diversity index over productive rearrangements. The table comes from immuneACCESS by way of TCRdb, which keeps in-frame sequences with V and J called. Part of the clones is missing from these tables; in studies checked, under half for an unresolved V gene and the rest for unknown reasons. V and J calls plus clone size are reproduced from that table; the DNA served to infer D and trimming. The sample table holds about 98,000 clones, of which 91% were seen once. Of the sample, about 4% is held by the ten largest clones.

Remarks on this clone: The target of this receptor is not known. Base-call qualities are not available, and no considerably larger clone is one nucleotide away.

The study at large found these results: The amount of clinical and demographic metadata varied by source and participant and was provided uncurated.

Between the V and J ends, shortened by 1 base and 3 bases respectively, the junction contains 4 bases. CDR1 and CDR2 are drawn from the germline V gene (reference sequence): DFQATT, SNEGSKA. The CDR3 goes from the cysteine to the phenylalanine over 11 residues. Only CDR3 DNA is held: 33 bases, read in frame from base 1. Collaborating institutions collected whole blood in K2EDTA tubes following their own protocols. For TCRbeta analysis, collaborators shipped samples as frozen whole blood, isolated PBMCs, or DNA extracted from either of those sample types. The specimen was peripheral blood. Recombination connected TRBV20-1 to TRBJ2-7; the D gene remains uncertain. This clonotype was sampled from a man younger than 30 with acute or convalescent COVID-19. The base sequence is TGCAGTGCTAGAGTCGGCTACGAGCAGTACTTC. It codes for CSARVGYEQYF.